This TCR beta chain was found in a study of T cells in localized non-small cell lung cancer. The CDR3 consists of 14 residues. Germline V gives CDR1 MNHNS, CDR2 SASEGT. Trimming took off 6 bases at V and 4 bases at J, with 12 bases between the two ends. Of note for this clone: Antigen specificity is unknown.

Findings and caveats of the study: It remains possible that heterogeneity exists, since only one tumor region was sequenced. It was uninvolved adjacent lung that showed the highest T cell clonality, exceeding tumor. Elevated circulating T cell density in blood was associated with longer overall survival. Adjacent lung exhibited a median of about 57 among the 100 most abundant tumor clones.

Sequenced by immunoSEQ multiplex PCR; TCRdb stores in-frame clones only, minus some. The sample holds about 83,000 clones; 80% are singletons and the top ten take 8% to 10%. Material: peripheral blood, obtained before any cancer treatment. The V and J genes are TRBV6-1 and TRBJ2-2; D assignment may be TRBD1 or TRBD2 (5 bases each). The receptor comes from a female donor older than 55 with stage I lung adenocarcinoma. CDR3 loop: CASRRDGLTGELFF. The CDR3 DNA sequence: TGTGCCAGCAGGAGGGACGGACTCACCGGGGAGCTGTTTTTT.